These 30 T cell receptor beta chains share one sample of origin, sequenced in a study of early T cells in non-severe SARS-CoV-2 infection. TCRdb reanalysed the 5' RACE reads using MiXCR and keeps one entry per CDR3 protein. Of 100,000 to 150,000 distinct CDR3 sequences in the sample, more than 13% are singletons; the top ten hold 21%. Material: whole blood. The receptor source for this set is an adult who was a healthcare worker with PCR-confirmed SARS-CoV-2 infection or an uninfected control (not recorded which).

This clonotype was observed a handful of times. The genes are TRBV29-1 and TRBJ2-2; D is perhaps TRBD2 (5 bases). Germline CDR1 SQVTM, CDR2 ANQGSEA. This CDR3 comprises 11 residues. Trimming took 4 bases from V and 5 from J, leaving 5 bases between them. For the CDR3, the DNA is TGCAGCGTTGGGAGGACCGGGGAGCTGTTTTTT. It is translated as CSVGRTGELFF.

The chain recombines TRBV12-3 or TRBV12-4 with TRBJ1-2; no firm D call. The CDR3 spans 13 residues. Deletions cut 3 bases from V and 2 bases from J, with 7 bases between. The CDR3 sequence: CASSFSRNYGYTF. In nucleotides, the CDR3 is TGTGCCAGCAGTTTCAGCCGGAACTATGGCTACACCTTC.

This clonotype was seen ten or more times. This chain uses TRBV20-1 with TRBJ2-3; 14 positions match TRBD2. With V trimmed by 6 bases and J by 4 bases, 3 bases remained unmatched. The CDR3 consists of 14 residues. Germline V lookup: CDR1 DFQATT, CDR2 SNEGSKA (reference sequence). CDR3 sequence: CSAATSGGADTQYF. Written as DNA, the CDR3 is TGCAGTGCCGCGACTAGCGGGGGGGCAGATACGCAGTATTTT.

V is TRBV12-3 or TRBV12-4 and J is TRBJ1-5; no definite D call. V was pared by 0 bases and J by 9 bases, with 9 bases between. The CDR3 covers 13 residues. The CDR3 DNA reads as TGTGCCAGCAGTTTAGCGGAGACCCGGCCCCAGCATTTT. This translates into CASSLAETRPQHF.

In this sample, this clonotype turned up a few times. The chain couples TRBV7-8 to TRBJ2-1; D is possibly TRBD2 (5 bases). V was clipped by 3 bases and J by 5 bases, with 11 bases between them. Germline assignment: CDR1 SGHVS and CDR2 FQNEAQ. The CDR3 sequence is 14 residues long. The DNA of the CDR3 is TGTGCCAGCAGCTTTTTGGCACTAGACAATGAGCAGTTCTTC. It is translated as CASSFLALDNEQFF.

This clonotype was detected only a few times. The chain employs TRBV12-3 or TRBV12-4 and TRBJ2-5; no definite D call. CDR3 length: 13 amino acids. The V gene lost 3 bases and the J gene lost 1 base, with 6 bases spanning the gap. CDR3 DNA: TGTGCCAGCAGTTTCAGCAGCCAAGAGACCCAGTACTTC. This gives the protein CASSFSSQETQYF.

This clonotype was recorded a few times. V and J are TRBV5-4 and TRBJ2-5; 10 positions match TRBD2. With 4 bases clipped from V and 4 bases from J, the junction kept 7 bases outside the gene matches. This CDR3 is 15 amino acids long. The germline CDR1 and CDR2 sequences are SGHNT and YYREEE (reference sequence). The CDR3: CASSHGLAERETQYF. Written as DNA, the CDR3 is TGTGCCAGCAGCCACGGACTAGCGGAGAGAGAGACCCAGTACTTC.

The chain links TRBV7-3 to TRBJ2-1; D not resolved. V lost 1 base, J lost 0 bases, and 13 bases lay in between. Per germline, CDR1 SGHTA and CDR2 FQGTGA. This CDR3 has 17 amino acids. The CDR3 here is CASSLKGYRHSYNEQFF. DNA for the CDR3: TGTGCCAGCAGCTTAAAAGGCTACCGGCACTCCTACAATGAGCAGTTCTTC.

The chain combines TRBV7-3 with TRBJ2-2; D ambiguous. Germline-derived CDR1 and CDR2 are SGHTA and FQGTGA. This CDR3 has 12 residues. Trimming shortened V by 5 bases and J by 7 bases, and 8 bases separated the two germline ends. The CDR3 protein is CASSPQDGELFF. CDR3 DNA: TGTGCCAGCAGCCCCCAGGACGGGGAGCTGTTTTTT.

This sequence joins TRBV29-1 and TRBJ1-2; D uncertain. CDR1 and CDR2 from the germline V gene are SQVTM and ANQGSEA. Trimming cost V 4 bases and J 5 bases, with 11 bases left between them. The CDR3 has 12 amino acids. The CDR3 region is CSVAWTEYGYTF. Here the CDR3 DNA reads TGCAGCGTTGCATGGACTGAGTATGGCTACACCTTC.

This clonotype was counted between two and nine times. This chain uses TRBV4-1 with TRBJ2-7; 7 nucleotides match TRBD2. Germline lookup yields CDR1 MGHRA and CDR2 YSYEKL. Trimming cost V 9 bases and J 2 bases; bases outside gene matches: 13. CDR3 length: 15 amino acids. The CDR3 reads CARVNRGGFPYEQYF. The CDR3 bases are TGCGCCAGAGTTAACCGGGGAGGGTTCCCCTACGAGCAGTACTTC.

This clonotype was counted only a few times. The V call is TRBV6-1, the J call TRBJ2-7; 8 bases agree with TRBD1. This CDR3 has 16 residues. J was trimmed by 3 bases and V by 5 bases; bases with no gene match: 12. The germline V gene has CDR1 MNHNS and CDR2 SASEGT. The CDR3: CASSLAGTGEVYEQYF. In nucleotides, the CDR3 is TGTGCCAGCAGTCTGGCAGGGACAGGAGAGGTCTACGAGCAGTACTTC.

This clonotype was observed at least ten times. A junction boundary mismatches the germline segment, possibly from a read error. This rearrangement joins TRBV3-1 to TRBJ1-1; D unresolved. The CDR3 spans 13 residues. Germline V CDR1 and CDR2: LGHDT, YNNKEL (reference sequence). The CDR3 coding sequence is TGCGCCAGCAGCCAAGAGGGGAACACTGAAGCTTTCTTT. Residues: CASSQEGNTEAFF.

This clonotype was counted at least ten times. The chain recombines TRBV5-1 with TRBJ1-2; TRBD1 might be the D (5 bases). This CDR3 is built from 15 residues. Germline lookup yields CDR1 SGHRS and CDR2 YFSETQ. V was shortened by 0 bases and J by 0 bases, with 9 bases between the two germline ends. The CDR3 DNA reads TGCGCCAGCAGCTTGGAGGGGCCTCCTAACTATGGCTACACCTTC. This gives the protein CASSLEGPPNYGYTF.

This chain joins TRBV27 and TRBJ2-1, with D unresolved. The CDR3 length is 15 residues. V was pared by 2 bases and J by 5 bases, with 13 bases between. The germline V gene encodes CDR1 MNHEY and CDR2 SMNVEV (reference sequence). The CDR3 region has the DNA TGTGCCAGCAGTTTAAGAGGCCCTCGGGACAATGAGCAGTTCTTC. This translates into CASSLRGPRDNEQFF.

There are a few counts of this clonotype. The genes are TRBV9 and TRBJ2-2; D not resolved. Trimming left V 0 bases short and J 5 bases short, with 20 bases between. This CDR3 contains 18 residues. Germline V gene lookup returns CDR1 SGDLS and CDR2 YYNGEE. The CDR3 sequence is CASSVGGHRTPGTGELFF. The DNA for the CDR3 is TGTGCCAGCAGCGTAGGTGGCCACCGAACCCCCGGTACCGGGGAGCTGTTTTTT. The complete variable domain, with remaining parts taken from reference TRBV9 and TRBJ2-2, reads DSGVTQTPKHLITATGQRVTLRCSPRSGDLSVYWYQQSLDQGLQFLIQYYNGEERAKGNILERFSAQQFPDLHSELNLSSLELGDSALYFCASSVGGHRTPGTGELFFGEGSRLTVL.

This clonotype was counted at least ten times. The chain carries TRBV6-1 and TRBJ1-1; tentative D call: TRBD1 (5 bases). The germline CDR1 and CDR2 sequences are MNHNS and SASEGT. The CDR3 runs 13 residues. V lost 4 bases, J lost 6 bases, and 12 bases lay in between. The CDR3 DNA follows: TGTGCCAGCAGTGGGGGCGGAGGCGCTGAAGCTTTCTTT. Translation gives CASSGGGGAEAFF.

In its sample, this clonotype was seen many times. This rearrangement joins TRBV5-4 to TRBJ2-7; D may be TRBD1 (6 bases). The CDR3 consists of 15 residues. Germline V lookup: CDR1 SGHNT, CDR2 YYREEE (reference sequence). Trimming pared 4 bases from V and 1 base from J, leaving 15 bases between. CDR3: CASSRWGTPSYEQYF. The CDR3 DNA is TGTGCCAGCAGCAGGTGGGGGACACCATCCTACGAGCAGTACTTC.

This clonotype was recorded once. One end of the junction is discordant with germline, which a read error may explain. The chain is built from TRBV12-3 or TRBV12-4 and TRBJ1-6; 7 positions match TRBD1. The CDR3 sequence is 15 residues long. CDR3 loop: CASSLAGGHNSHLHF. The CDR3 coding sequence is TGTGCCAGCAGTTTGGCAGGGGGGCATAATTCACACCTCCACTTT.

In this sample, this clonotype turned up a few times. This chain connects TRBV11-2 to TRBJ2-1; D possibly corresponds to TRBD1 (5 bases). V was trimmed by 1 base and J by 1 base, leaving 8 bases between them. CDR1 and CDR2 from the germline V gene are SGHAT and FQNNGV. The CDR3 consists of 15 residues. Written as DNA, the CDR3 is TGTGCCAGCAGCTTAGTCCAGGGATCCTACAATGAGCAGTTCTTC. Translated: CASSLVQGSYNEQFF.

This clonotype was seen at least ten times. The genes are TRBV7-2 and TRBJ1-5; D might be TRBD1 (5 bases). The germline CDR1 and CDR2 sequences are SGHTA and FQGNSA. Between the trimmed V and J ends, which lost 5 bases and 0 bases, there was a span of 11 bases. The CDR3 has 15 residues. CDR3 loop: CASSLRGVSNQPQHF. CDR3 DNA: TGTGCCAGCAGCCTACGGGGCGTTAGCAATCAGCCCCAGCATTTT. The whole variable domain, remainder taken from reference TRBV7-2 and TRBJ1-5, is GAGVSQSPSNKVTEKGKDVELRCDPISGHTALYWYRQSLGQGLEFLIYFQGNSAPDKSGLPSDRFSAERTGGSVSTLTIQRTQQEDSAVYLCASSLRGVSNQPQHFGDGTRLSIL.

The sample holds a few counts of this clonotype. The chain links TRBV12-3 or TRBV12-4 to TRBJ1-2, with unresolved D. The V end lost 6 bases, the J end lost 5 bases, and 19 bases lay between the germline ends. The CDR3 has 15 amino acids. The CDR3 DNA is TGTGCCAGCAGCTTCCGGGCCCTGACCCAATATGGCTACACCTTC. Encoded protein: CASSFRALTQYGYTF.

The chain carries TRBV10-3 and TRBJ1-2, with D tentatively TRBD1 (6 bases). Germline CDR1 ENHRY, CDR2 SYGVKD. The germline V and J ends were trimmed by 7 bases and 3 bases, with 15 bases remaining between them. The CDR3 sequence is 14 residues long. As DNA, the CDR3 is TGTGCCATCAAAAACAGGGCCAAACACTATGGCTACACCTTC. Translated, it gives CAIKNRAKHYGYTF.

The CDR3 DNA follows: TGTGCCACCCGACGCGGGGGGCCTTCCTACAATGAGCAGTTCTTC. Its translation is CATRRGGPSYNEQFF. The chain joins TRBV12-3 or TRBV12-4 to TRBJ2-1; 8 bases line up with TRBD2. V lost 10 bases to trimming and J lost 1 base; unmatched junction nucleotides: 9. The CDR3 has 15 amino acids.

This clonotype has a handful of counts. The gene calls are TRBV4-1 and TRBJ1-4; a possible D gene is TRBD1 (6 bases). CDR1 and CDR2 from the germline V gene are MGHRA and YSYEKL. This CDR3 comprises 14 residues. With 2 bases removed from V and 2 bases from J, the gap between germline ends came to 6 bases. CDR3 nucleotides: TGCGCCAGCAGCCAAACAGGGACTAATGAAAAACTGTTTTTT. It translates to CASSQTGTNEKLFF.

The chain uses TRBV7-6 and TRBJ2-1; 9 nucleotides match TRBD2. This CDR3 spans 16 amino acids. CDR1 and CDR2 from the germline V gene are SGHVS and FNYEAQ. The J segment lost 4 bases and the V segment lost 4 bases, leaving 8 bases of the junction unmatched. The CDR3 DNA reads as TGTGCCAGCAGCTACACAGCGGGGGGCAAATACAATGAGCAGTTCTTC. Protein product: CASSYTAGGKYNEQFF.

This chain's CDR3 is CASSELRGDYNEQFF. As DNA, the CDR3 is TGTGCCAGCAGTGAATTGAGGGGGGACTACAATGAGCAGTTCTTC. J is TRBJ2-1 and V is TRBV2; D may match TRBD1 or TRBD2 (6 bases each). From germline, CDR1 is SNHLY and CDR2 FYNNEI. Between the trimmed V and J ends, which lost 2 bases and 3 bases, there was a span of 11 bases. The CDR3 extends over 15 amino acids.

The chain is built from TRBV6-5 and TRBJ2-5, with D possibly being TRBD1 or TRBD2 (5 bases each). Per the germline V gene, CDR1 is MNHEY and CDR2 is SVGAGI. This CDR3 spans 15 amino acids. V shed 4 bases and J shed 5 bases, with 17 bases lying between them. CDR3 DNA: TGTGCCAGCAGTTTTGGATCCGCGTGGGGGGAGACCCAGTACTTC. This gives the protein CASSFGSAWGETQYF.

This sequence joins TRBV24-1 and TRBJ2-1, with D possibly matching TRBD2 (5 bases). V lost 5 bases and J lost 10, with 20 bases in between. The CDR3 sequence is 15 residues long. Per germline, CDR1 KGHDR and CDR2 SFDVKD. CDR3 sequence reads: CATSGGSVDGGEQFF. CDR3 nucleotide sequence: TGTGCCACCAGTGGGGGAAGCGTCGACGGCGGGGAGCAGTTCTTC.

The sample holds a few counts of this clonotype. The genes are TRBV27 and TRBJ2-1; D may correspond to TRBD1 or TRBD2 (6 bases each). CDR3 length: 13 residues. Germline V CDR1 and CDR2: MNHEY, SMNVEV (reference sequence). Trimming removed 3 bases from V and 5 bases from J, with 8 bases in between. The CDR3 DNA reads as TGTGCCAGCAGTTTCGGGGGCAACAATGAGCAGTTCTTC. Protein sequence: CASSFGGNNEQFF.